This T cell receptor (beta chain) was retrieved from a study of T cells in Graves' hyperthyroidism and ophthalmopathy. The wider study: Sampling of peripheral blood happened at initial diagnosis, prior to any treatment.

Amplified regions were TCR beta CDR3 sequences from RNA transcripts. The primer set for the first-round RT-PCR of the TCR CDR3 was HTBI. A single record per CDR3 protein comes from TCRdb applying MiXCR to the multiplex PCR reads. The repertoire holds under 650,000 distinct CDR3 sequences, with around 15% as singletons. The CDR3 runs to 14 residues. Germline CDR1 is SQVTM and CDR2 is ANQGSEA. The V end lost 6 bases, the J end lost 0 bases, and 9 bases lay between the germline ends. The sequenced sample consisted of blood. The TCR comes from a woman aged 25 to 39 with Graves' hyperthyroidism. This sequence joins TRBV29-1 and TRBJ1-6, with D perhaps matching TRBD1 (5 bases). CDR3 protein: CSVQESSYNSPLHF. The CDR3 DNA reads TGCAGCGTACAGGAGAGCTCCTATAATTCACCCCTCCACTTT.